This T cell receptor beta chain was identified during a study of OX40 agonist ivuxolimab in advanced cancers. Libraries were prepared by immunoSEQ multiplex PCR; TCRdb keeps only in-frame clonotypes and omits some of them. This table has under 95,000 clones, about 82% appearing once. Germline V CDR1 and CDR2: SNHLY, FYNNEI. V lost 7 bases to trimming and J lost 3 bases, with 18 bases between them. This CDR3 contains 15 residues. Concerning this clone itself: Its antigen is as yet unknown.

Points from the study as a whole: The study found that CD8+ T cells averaged more expanded clones than CD4+. Dose levels from 0.1 to 3.0 mg/kg saw CD4+ and CD8+ blood T cells expand clonally by week 6.

Sequencing was performed on CD4+ or CD8+ T cells sorted from blood, taken in a trial of the OX40 agonist ivuxolimab. J is TRBJ2-5 and V is TRBV2, with D tentatively TRBD1 (6 bases). The source is an adult with an advanced solid tumor such as melanoma, head and neck, liver or kidney cancer. The CDR3 DNA sequence: TGTGCCAGCATGCCCCTTGGACAGTTGAAAGAGACCCAGTACTTC. As protein: CASMPLGQLKETQYF.